This T cell receptor beta chain was obtained from a study of T cell changes during pregnancy in multiple sclerosis. The method was immunoSEQ multiplex PCR; TCRdb's version includes in-frame clones alone and lacks a portion of them. The sample has roughly 64,000 clones, roughly 96% seen once. V shed 2 bases and J shed 4 bases, with 6 bases lying between them. The CDR3 is 13 amino acids. Per germline, CDR1 LNHDA and CDR2 SQIVND (reference sequence). The chain employs TRBV19 and TRBJ2-1, with a tentative D call TRBD2 (5 bases). Material: CD8+ T cells from peripheral blood mononuclear cells, obtained after pregnancy. This receptor was obtained from a female donor with multiple sclerosis, enrolled in a pregnancy study. The CDR3 protein is CASSIRLYNEQFF. Written as DNA, the CDR3 is TGTGCCAGTAGTATACGACTATACAATGAGCAGTTCTTC.